Given below is one TCR beta chain in context. Its specificity is unknown. The investigators amplified TCR beta CDR3 regions from RNA transcripts. An initial round of RT-PCR targeting the TCR CDR3 relied on the HTBI primer set. TCRdb used MiXCR to reprocess the multiplex PCR reads, holding one entry per CDR3 protein. The sample shows about 610,000 distinct CDR3 sequences, approximately 44% of them seen only once. These data come from a study of T cells in Graves' hyperthyroidism and ophthalmopathy. Study results and caveats: The majority of expanded thyroid clonotypes above 0.001 also appeared in blood.

This CDR3 is 15 amino acids long. Germline-derived CDR1 and CDR2 are SGHVT and SQSDAQ. The V segment lost 11 bases and the J segment 2 bases; nucleotides outside the gene matches: 6. This chain uses TRBV7-4 with TRBJ2-5; 15 nucleotides align to TRBD2. Sequences were obtained from peripheral blood or thyroid tissue (not recorded which). This receptor was obtained from a woman under 30 with Graves' hyperthyroidism. The CDR3 spells CAALGTSGRQETQYF. The DNA of the CDR3 is TGTGCCGCCTTAGGGACTAGCGGGAGGCAAGAGACCCAGTACTTC.